Below, one TCR beta chain is given with its context. The sample originates from a study of CD8+ T cells in alopecia areata. Treatment described: oral pan-JAK inhibitor, 5-10 mg twice daily. Extracted RNA was reverse transcribed, and the resulting cDNA served as sequencing template. The data were produced by immunoSEQ multiplex PCR, yet TCRdb's version contains in-frame clones alone and is incomplete. The sample holds 70,000 or so clones; 29% are singletons and the top ten take 15%. In germline, CDR1 is MGHDK, CDR2 SYGVNS. There are 16 residues in the CDR3. V lost 8 bases, J lost 4 bases, and 23 bases lay in between.

The TCR comes from a human donor with alopecia areata. The sample in question was CD8+ T cells sorted from blood, obtained at week 4, from a patient treated with tofacitinib. The chain joins TRBV25-1 to TRBJ2-5; TRBD1 might be the D (5 bases). This CDR3 is CASLSGGASLLETQYF. DNA of the CDR3: TGTGCCAGCCTGTCGGGTGGGGCGAGTTTGTTAGAGACCCAGTACTTC.